Listed below are T cell receptor beta chains from one sample, sequenced in a study of human T cells and chemical hapten exposure. TCRdb recomputed calls from the RACE reads with MiXCR, one row per CDR3 protein. The top ten hold 2% to 3% of the sample, which has about 260,000 distinct CDR3 sequences, approximately 8.4% seen once. The source was whole blood, collected in connection with sensitization to the hapten diphenylcyclopropenone (DPC). These receptors were taken from a woman aged 40 to 50 with alopecia areata. Some clones in this sample may be carry-over from other donors' samples. Both conserved end residues are trimmed from each CDR3. The D gene is left open where the match is weak.

len	d_gene	v_gene	j_gene	CDR3aa
14	-	TRBV7-8	TRBJ2-3	ASSDPRRSVGDTQY
13	-	TRBV3-1	TRBJ2-5	ASSQGWGPEETQY
12	-	TRBV7-2	TRBJ2-7	ASSLANTGYEQY
11	-	TRBV20-1	TRBJ1-2	SATDSLSYGYT
11	TRBD1	TRBV20-1	TRBJ2-7	SSRDRGIYEQY
13	TRBD2	TRBV28	TRBJ2-7	ASSPLTSALYEQY
14	TRBD1	TRBV7-2	TRBJ2-3	ASSVTGGAGTDTQY
10	-	TRBV28	TRBJ2-1	ASRLGLYEQF
14	TRBD1	TRBV6-2/TRBV6-3	TRBJ2-1	ASTPQAGTGGNEQF
11	-	TRBV12-3/TRBV12-4	TRBJ2-2	ASSLVENGELF
12	-	TRBV20-1	TRBJ2-7	SAEAGAGSYEQY
13	-	TRBV6-2/TRBV6-3	TRBJ2-1	ASRNSVSSYNEQF
14	-	TRBV11-2	TRBJ1-1	ASSLIPGFSNTEAF
16	-	TRBV20-1	TRBJ2-1	SARDQVSRGSSYNEQF
11	-	TRBV15	TRBJ2-3	ATGTRSTDTQY
13	-	TRBV29-1	TRBJ2-3	SVDVGGFSTDTQY